This T cell receptor (beta chain) is from a study of OX40 agonist ivuxolimab in advanced cancers. Study information: Of mixed ages from about 23 to 79 and averaging approximately 60 years, the group was approximately 84% male. Findings of the study overall: More expanded clones were found, on average, in CD8+ than in CD4+ T cells.

The CDR3 extends over 19 amino acids. The V end lost 3 bases, the J end lost 0 bases, and 21 bases lay between the germline ends. The germline V gene has CDR1 MGHRA and CDR2 YSYEKL. About this clone: Its specificity is unknown.

TCRdb's copy holds only in-frame clones and misses some; the assay was immunoSEQ multiplex PCR. Among about 70,000 clones listed, about three quarters were seen once. The V gene is TRBV4-1, the J gene TRBJ1-5; D perhaps matches TRBD1 (6 bases). This TCR was sampled from an adult with an advanced solid tumor such as melanoma, head and neck, liver or kidney cancer. The sequencing here drew on CD4+ or CD8+ T cells sorted from blood, taken in a trial of the OX40 agonist ivuxolimab. CDR3 nucleotide sequence: TGCGCCAGCAGCCAGTGGGGCGGAAGGGGACATATTAGCAATCAGCCCCAGCATTTT. It translates to CASSQWGGRGHISNQPQHF.